This TCR beta chain originates from a study of cytomegalovirus exposure and HLA in healthy donors. From germline, CDR1 is SGHKS and CDR2 YYEKEE (reference sequence). The CDR3 sequence is 15 residues long. Trimming took off 2 bases at V and 6 bases at J, with 16 bases between the two ends. Primers included in the PCR were 60 Vbeta and 13 Jbeta primers. Profiled with immunoSEQ multiplex PCR; TCRdb holds only in-frame clones, not every one. This sample yields about 210,000 clones, of which roughly 80% are seen a single time; around 6% belongs to the top ten. On this clone itself: Its antigen is still unknown.

Study outcomes and limitations: The study dropped some indistinguishable V segments, TRBV6-2 and TRBV6-3 among them. A missense variant in DCLRE1C was later tied to TCR beta V- and J-gene trimming. Rarity characterized most TCR sequences, yet some public TCRs appeared in many donors.

The sample comprised PBMCs. This clonotype originated in a man aged 40-49 years in good health and CMV-seropositive. This chain connects TRBV5-5 to TRBJ2-3; D gene unclear. CDR3 protein: CASSFDRSPGDTQYF. CDR3 sequence (DNA): TGTGCCAGCAGCTTTGATAGGTCTCCCGGGGATACGCAGTATTTT.